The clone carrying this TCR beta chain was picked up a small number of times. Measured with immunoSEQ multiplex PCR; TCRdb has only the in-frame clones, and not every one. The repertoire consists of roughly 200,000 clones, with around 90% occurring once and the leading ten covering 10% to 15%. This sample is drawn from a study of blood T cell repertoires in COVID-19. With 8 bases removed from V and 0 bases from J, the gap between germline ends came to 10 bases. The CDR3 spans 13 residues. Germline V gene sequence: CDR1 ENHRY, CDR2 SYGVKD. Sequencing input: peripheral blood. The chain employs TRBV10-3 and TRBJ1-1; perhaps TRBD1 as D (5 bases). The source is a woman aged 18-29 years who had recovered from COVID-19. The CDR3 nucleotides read TGTGCCATCGGGGGGAGACTGAACACTGAAGCTTTCTTT. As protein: CAIGGRLNTEAFF.